This passage covers 24 T cell receptor beta chains from one sample sequenced in a study of T cell repertoires in cytomegalovirus infection. MiXCR, run by TCRdb on the reads, gives a single entry per CDR3 protein. The data contain more than 400,000 distinct CDR3 sequences, approximately 26% of them seen just once; the ten biggest clones take up about 13%. Material: PBMCs. The receptors stem from a human donor in good health (CMV status not recorded). Some clones in this sample may be carry-over from other donors' samples.

The chain carries TRBV7-8 and TRBJ2-1; tentative D call: TRBD1 (6 bases). Germline loops: CDR1 SGHVS, CDR2 FQNEAQ. The CDR3 extends over 13 amino acids. The V gene lost 5 bases and the J gene lost 10 bases, with 15 bases spanning the gap. The CDR3: CASSPRQDEEQFF. Written as DNA, the CDR3 is TGTGCCAGCAGCCCCCGACAGGACGAAGAGCAGTTCTTC.

This clonotype appeared a few times. The chain has TRBV20-1 and TRBJ2-1; TRBD1 matches 9 bases. CDR1 is DFQATT and CDR2 is SNEGSKA in the germline V gene (reference sequence). The CDR3 has 17 amino acids. J was trimmed by 4 bases and V by 1 base; bases with no gene match: 11. CDR3 coding DNA: TGCAGTGCTAGAGTCCCAAAACGGGGACAGGGATACAATGAGCAGTTCTTC. It encodes CSARVPKRGQGYNEQFF.

The genes are TRBV12-5 and TRBJ2-1, with D unresolved. V was shortened by 6 bases and J by 4 bases, with 10 bases between the two germline ends. This CDR3 is 13 amino acids long. Germline CDR1 reads LGHNT; CDR2 reads FRNRAP. Written as DNA, the CDR3 is TGTGCTAGTGGCCACGACACTTACAATGAGCAGTTCTTC. The encoded protein is CASGHDTYNEQFF.

This clonotype appeared many times. The junction departs from the called germline gene at one end, perhaps through a read error. This chain joins TRBV12-3 or TRBV12-4 and TRBJ1-2, with D tentatively TRBD1 (5 bases). The length of the CDR3 is 13 residues. The CDR3 reads CASSLGVDYGYTF. CDR3 bases: TGTGCCAGCAGCTTAGGGGTTGACTATGGCTACACCTTC.

This clonotype has only a few counts. The chain couples TRBV10-3 to TRBJ1-6; D is possibly TRBD1 (5 bases). Germline V gene data show CDR1 as ENHRY and CDR2 as SYGVKD. Trimming took 10 bases from V and 10 from J, leaving 14 bases between them. The CDR3 runs to 12 residues. In DNA form, the CDR3 reads TGTGCCACCACTGACAGTTGGTCACCCCTCCACTTT. This translates into CATTDSWSPLHF.

The chain carries TRBV29-1 and TRBJ2-5; 14 positions match TRBD2. Unmatched junction bases numbered 9, after V lost 6 bases and J lost 3 bases. The CDR3 covers 16 residues. CDR1 and CDR2 (germline): SQVTM, ANQGSEA. This CDR3 is CSVAPGTSGGKETQYF. The CDR3 nucleotides are TGCAGCGTCGCCCCTGGGACTAGCGGGGGAAAAGAGACCCAGTACTTC.

Ten or more counts support this clonotype. The chain employs TRBV7-6 and TRBJ2-5; 7 nucleotides line up with TRBD2. This CDR3 has 16 amino acids. Germline assignment: CDR1 SGHVS and CDR2 FNYEAQ. V shed 1 base, J shed 5 bases, and the junction held 10 bases outside the gene matches. In DNA form, the CDR3 reads TGTGCCAGCAGCTTAGGAGGCTTGGCGGGAGTGGAGACCCAGTACTTC. This encodes CASSLGGLAGVETQYF.

V is TRBV25-1 and J is TRBJ2-1, with D maybe TRBD2 (5 bases). The CDR3 length is 13 residues. Trimming left V 5 bases short and J 10 bases short, with 15 bases between. Germline V gene lookup returns CDR1 MGHDK and CDR2 SYGVNS. The CDR3 coding sequence is TGTGCCAGCAGTAGCCACCGGACTTGGGAGCAGTTCTTC. It translates to CASSSHRTWEQFF.

The CDR3 spells CASSYGRGGPQFF. CDR3 DNA sequence: TGTGCCAGCAGTTACGGCAGGGGAGGGCCGCAGTTCTTC. The chain uses TRBV6-5 and TRBJ2-1; tentatively, D is TRBD2 (7 bases). Germline CDR1 reads MNHEY; CDR2 reads SVGAGI. V was cut by 2 bases and J by 12 bases, with 14 bases left in between. This CDR3 is built from 13 residues.

The chain carries TRBV4-1 and TRBJ2-1, with TRBD2 matching 8 bases. This CDR3 has 15 residues. Germline V gene lookup returns CDR1 MGHRA and CDR2 YSYEKL. V trimming: 1 base; J trimming: 2 bases; junction bases outside the gene matches: 1. This CDR3 is CASSQGGLAYNEQFF. The CDR3 region has the DNA TGCGCCAGCAGCCAAGGGGGACTAGCCTACAATGAGCAGTTCTTC.

The J gene is TRBJ2-1, the V gene TRBV19; 8 bases are a match to TRBD2. CDR3 length: 15 amino acids. The germline V gene has CDR1 LNHDA and CDR2 SQIVND (reference sequence). The V gene end was trimmed by 8 bases and the J gene end by 3 bases; junction bases not matched to a gene: 9. CDR3 sequence reads: CASAAGGPVYNEQFF. The DNA of the CDR3 is TGTGCCAGTGCGGCGGGAGGCCCCGTCTACAATGAGCAGTTCTTC.

The table lists this clonotype with many counts. The genes are TRBV7-2 and TRBJ2-7, with TRBD2 matching over 7 bases. The CDR3 spans 16 residues. V shed 5 bases, J shed 7 bases, and the junction held 17 bases outside the gene matches. Germline V gene data show CDR1 as SGHTA and CDR2 as FQGNSA. The CDR3 loop reads CASSPTPGGGRREQYF. Written as DNA, the CDR3 is TGTGCCAGCAGCCCTACCCCGGGAGGCGGACGAAGGGAGCAGTACTTC.

This clonotype was seen ten or more times. The CDR3 DNA reads TGTGCCAGCAGCTTGACAGGGGCGCATTTTGGCTACACCTTC. It is translated as CASSLTGAHFGYTF. The chain joins TRBV11-2 to TRBJ1-2; 8 bases are a match to TRBD1. The germline gives CDR1 SGHAT, CDR2 FQNNGV. With 3 bases clipped from V and 7 bases from J, the junction kept 7 bases outside the gene matches. The CDR3 contains 14 residues.

The chain employs TRBV5-1 and TRBJ2-1; no firm D call. Per the germline V gene, CDR1 is SGHRS and CDR2 is YFSETQ. The CDR3 length is 16 residues. Trimming pared 5 bases from V and 0 bases from J, leaving 15 bases between. Here the CDR3 DNA reads TGCGCCAGCAGTCGGGCGCGGTCGAGCTCCTACAATGAGCAGTTCTTC. Its protein is CASSRARSSSYNEQFF.

This clonotype was observed a few times. This sequence joins TRBV2 and TRBJ1-1; D is undetermined. The CDR3 has 13 residues. Trimming shortened V by 4 bases and J by 1 base, and 7 bases separated the two germline ends. Germline-derived CDR1 and CDR2 are SNHLY and FYNNEI. CDR3 protein: CASSVAKNTEAFF. DNA for the CDR3: TGTGCCAGCAGTGTTGCAAAGAACACTGAAGCTTTCTTT.

The V and J genes are TRBV28 and TRBJ2-7, with 11 bases aligning to TRBD1. CDR1 is MDHEN, CDR2 SYDVKM, per germline. V lost 4 bases, J lost 4 bases, and 6 bases stayed unmatched. This CDR3 has 15 residues. CDR3 amino acids: CASSSPGTGGYEQYF. CDR3 nucleotides: TGTGCCAGCAGTTCTCCCGGGACAGGGGGGTACGAGCAGTACTTC.

This clonotype was seen a handful of times. The CDR3 DNA follows: TGTGCCAGCAGCCTACAGGGAGTCCCAACAAATGAGCAGTTCTTC. This translates into CASSLQGVPTNEQFF. J is TRBJ2-1 and V is TRBV7-9; perhaps TRBD1 as D (6 bases). Trimming took off 5 bases at V and 7 bases at J, with 18 bases between the two ends. Germline CDR1 is SEHNR and CDR2 is FQNEAQ (reference sequence). The CDR3 runs 15 residues.

This clonotype was counted a few times. J is TRBJ2-1 and V is TRBV10-3, with 14 nucleotides matching TRBD2. Unmatched junction bases numbered 5, after V lost 4 bases and J lost 9 bases. Germline-derived CDR1 and CDR2 are ENHRY and SYGVKD. This CDR3 region has 15 residues. This CDR3 reads CAISAGLAGVAEQFF. The CDR3 DNA is TGTGCCATCAGTGCGGGACTAGCGGGAGTAGCTGAGCAGTTCTTC.

Ten or more counts support this clonotype. The chain is built from TRBV7-2 and TRBJ1-5; D gene ambiguous. Between the trimmed V and J ends, which lost 1 base and 9 bases, there was a span of 10 bases. The germline V gene has CDR1 SGHTA and CDR2 FQGNSA. CDR3 size: 13 residues. The CDR3 coding sequence is TGTGCCAGCAGCTTAGACTTAGGGTTGCCCCAGCATTTT. It translates to CASSLDLGLPQHF. Supplemented by reference TRBV7-2 and TRBJ1-5, the full variable domain reads GAGVSQSPSNKVTEKGKDVELRCDPISGHTALYWYRQSLGQGLEFLIYFQGNSAPDKSGLPSDRFSAERTGGSVSTLTIQRTQQEDSAVYLCASSLDLGLPQHFGDGTRLSIL.

This chain links TRBV5-3 with TRBJ2-1, with 8 bases that match TRBD1. TRBV5-3 is noted as an ORF with a role that remains uncertain. After removal of 0 bases from V and 4 bases from J, the junction contained 3 bases not matched to a gene. The CDR3 totals 15 residues. Here the CDR3 reads CARSLGTGRYNEQFF. The CDR3 DNA sequence: TGTGCCAGAAGCTTGGGGACAGGGCGATACAATGAGCAGTTCTTC.

This clonotype came up a few times. The J gene is TRBJ1-2, the V gene TRBV7-6, with TRBD1 matching over 9 bases. In germline, CDR1 is SGHVS, CDR2 FNYEAQ. This CDR3 is 15 amino acids long. V was pared by 1 base and J by 6 bases, with 6 bases of the junction left unmatched. CDR3 coding DNA: TGTGCCAGCAGCTTAGGAGACAGGGGGAACGATGGCTACACCTTC. Residues: CASSLGDRGNDGYTF.

The chain links TRBV23-1 to TRBJ2-7; unclear D gene. TRBV23-1 is flagged as an ORF with uncertain function. Trimming removed 5 bases at V and 6 bases at J, with 5 bases between. CDR3 size: 10 residues. The CDR3 loop is CASSGSEQYV. Written as DNA, the CDR3 is TGCGCCAGCAGTGGGTCCGAGCAGTACGTC.

This clonotype was seen more than once but under ten times. This chain links TRBV5-8 with TRBJ1-5; no reliable D call. CDR3 length equals 18 residues. V lost 3 bases to trimming and J lost 0 bases, with 19 bases between them. CDR1 is SGHTS and CDR2 is YDEGEE in the germline V gene. The CDR3 sequence: CASSWEVQIINSNQPQHF. The CDR3 bases are TGTGCCAGCAGCTGGGAGGTACAGATCATCAATAGCAATCAGCCCCAGCATTTT.

The chain is built from TRBV7-9 and TRBJ2-5; D possibly corresponds to TRBD1 (6 bases). CDR1 and CDR2 from the germline V gene are SEHNR and FQNEAQ (reference sequence). Trimming removed 5 bases from V and 0 bases from J, with 10 bases in between. This CDR3 contains 14 residues. The CDR3: CASSVTGHQETQYF. The CDR3 DNA follows: TGTGCCAGCAGCGTGACAGGCCACCAAGAGACCCAGTACTTC.